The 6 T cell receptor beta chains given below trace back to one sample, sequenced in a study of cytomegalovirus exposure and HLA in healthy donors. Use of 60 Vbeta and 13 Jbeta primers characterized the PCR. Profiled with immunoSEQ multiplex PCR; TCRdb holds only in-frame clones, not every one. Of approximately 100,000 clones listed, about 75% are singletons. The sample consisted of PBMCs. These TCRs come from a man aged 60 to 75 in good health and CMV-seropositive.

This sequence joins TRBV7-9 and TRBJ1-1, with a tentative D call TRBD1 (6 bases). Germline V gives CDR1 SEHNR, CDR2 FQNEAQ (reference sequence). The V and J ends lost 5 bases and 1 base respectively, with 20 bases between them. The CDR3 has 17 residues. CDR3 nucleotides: TGTGCCAGCAGCCCGAATAACTGGGGACAACCGAACACTGAAGCTTTCTTT. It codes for CASSPNNWGQPNTEAFF.

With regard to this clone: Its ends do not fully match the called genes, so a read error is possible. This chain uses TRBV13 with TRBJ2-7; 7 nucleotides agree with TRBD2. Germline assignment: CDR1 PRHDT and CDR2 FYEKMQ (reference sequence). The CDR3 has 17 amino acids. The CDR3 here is CASTLASRGGRVSEQYF. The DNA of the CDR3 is TGTGCCAGCACCTTAGCCAGCCGCGGGGGTCGTGTTAGCGAGCAGTACTTC.

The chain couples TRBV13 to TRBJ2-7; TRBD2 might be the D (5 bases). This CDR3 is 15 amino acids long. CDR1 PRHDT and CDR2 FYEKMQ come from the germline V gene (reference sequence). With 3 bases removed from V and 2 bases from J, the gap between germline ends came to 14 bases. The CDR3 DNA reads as TGTGCCAGCAGCTTCACTGATGGGAGAACCTACGAGCAGTACTTC. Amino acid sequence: CASSFTDGRTYEQYF.

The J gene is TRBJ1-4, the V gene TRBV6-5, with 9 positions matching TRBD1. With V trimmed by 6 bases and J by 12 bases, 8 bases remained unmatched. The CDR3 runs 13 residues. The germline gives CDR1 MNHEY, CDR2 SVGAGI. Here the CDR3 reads CASSWTGALQLFF. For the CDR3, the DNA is TGTGCCAGCAGCTGGACAGGGGCCCTACAACTGTTTTTT.

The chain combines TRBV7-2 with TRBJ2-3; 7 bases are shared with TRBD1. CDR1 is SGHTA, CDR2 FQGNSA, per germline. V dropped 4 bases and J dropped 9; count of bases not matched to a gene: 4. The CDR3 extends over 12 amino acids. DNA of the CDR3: TGTGCCAGCAGCTCACAACAGGGGACGCAGTATTTT. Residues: CASSSQQGTQYF.

In DNA, the CDR3 is TGCGCCAGCAGCTTGGCCGGGGGGACCCTGGGCGAGCAGTACTTC. Its protein is CASSLAGGTLGEQYF. The chain uses TRBV5-1 and TRBJ2-7; TRBD2 aligns across 7 bases. The CDR3 covers 15 residues. The trim removed 0 bases at V and 6 bases at J, leaving 9 bases unmatched. Per the germline V gene, CDR1 is SGHRS and CDR2 is YFSETQ.